What follows are 7 T cell receptor beta chains derived from one specimen sequenced in a study of graft-versus-host responses after intestinal transplantation. Using immunoSEQ multiplex PCR, the repertoire was profiled, and TCRdb retains in-frame clones only, with some absent. The top ten clones hold approximately 0.88% of a sample with approximately 100,000 clones, over 75% of them seen once. Their antigens remain unidentified. This specimen was unstimulated CD4+ T cells sorted from spleen or lymph node cells, taken before intestinal transplant. These receptors came from a human donor who received an intestinal transplant.

V usage is TRBV6-1 and J usage is TRBJ2-3; D possibly corresponds to TRBD1 (6 bases). There are 14 residues in the CDR3. CDR1 and CDR2 from the germline V gene are MNHNS and SASEGT. The ends were cut back, 7 bases at V and 8 bases at J, with 19 bases in the middle. Here the CDR3 reads CASKGDLGGGTQYF. CDR3 nucleotide sequence: TGTGCCAGCAAGGGGGATCTAGGCGGTGGTACGCAGTATTTT.

This clone was counted a single time. The chain joins TRBV15 to TRBJ2-2; 7 bases map to TRBD1. Germline V gene lookup returns CDR1 LNHNV and CDR2 YYDKDF (reference sequence). Trimming took 4 bases from V and 4 from J; bases not matched to a gene: 9. The CDR3 consists of 16 residues. In DNA, the CDR3 is TGTGCCACCAGCAACACAGGGGACCCCCGCACCGGGGAGCTGTTTTTT. As protein: CATSNTGDPRTGELFF.

The V and J genes are TRBV6-6 and TRBJ1-2, with 7 bases matching TRBD1. Looked up from germline, CDR1 is MNHNY and CDR2 is SVGAGI (reference sequence). The CDR3 has 12 amino acids. The V and J ends lost 0 bases and 14 bases, in that order; junction bases with no gene match: 6. CDR3 in amino acids: CASSYSKQGSTF. The CDR3 nucleotides are TGTGCCAGCAGTTACTCGAAACAGGGGTCGACCTTC.

This chain links TRBV9 with TRBJ2-3; unclear D gene. Trimming left V 6 bases short and J 2 bases short, with 13 bases between. The CDR3 is 14 residues long. The germline CDR1 and CDR2 sequences are SGDLS and YYNGEE. The CDR3 DNA reads TGTGCCAGCAAGAGAAGGTTAGACACAGATACGCAGTATTTT. It specifies CASKRRLDTDTQYF.

This chain joins TRBV14 and TRBJ1-2; D is possibly TRBD1 (5 bases). The CDR3 is made up of 13 amino acids. Germline V gene data show CDR1 as SGHDN and CDR2 as FVKESK. Between the trimmed V and J ends, which lost 4 bases and 9 bases, there was a span of 15 bases. The CDR3 DNA follows: TGTGCCAGCAGCCCCACCGGAACAGGACGCTACACCTTC. As protein: CASSPTGTGRYTF.

The rearrangement joins TRBV28 to TRBJ1-1; D not certain. This CDR3 is 14 amino acids long. Trimming left V 2 bases short and J 5 bases short, with 12 bases between. CDR1 MDHEN and CDR2 SYDVKM come from the germline V gene. The CDR3 region is CASSLGWAGTEAFF. The CDR3 coding sequence is TGTGCCAGCAGTTTAGGGTGGGCGGGGACTGAAGCTTTCTTT.

V gene TRBV9 combines with J gene TRBJ1-6; the match to TRBD1 covers 7 bases. This CDR3 has 15 residues. Germline CDR1 is SGDLS and CDR2 is YYNGEE. J lost 3 bases, V lost 2 bases, and 2 bases had no gene match. The CDR3 coding sequence is TGTGCCAGCAGCGTGACAGGGAACTATAATTCACCCCTCCACTTT. Translation: CASSVTGNYNSPLHF. Variable domain in full (rest from reference TRBV9 and TRBJ1-6): DSGVTQTPKHLITATGQRVTLRCSPRSGDLSVYWYQQSLDQGLQFLIQYYNGEERAKGNILERFSAQQFPDLHSELNLSSLELGDSALYFCASSVTGNYNSPLHFGNGTRLTVT.